This TCR beta chain was captured by sequencing in a study of cytomegalovirus exposure and HLA in healthy donors. The study's findings and limits: In vitro assays verified that three CMV-associated chains recognized CMV antigens specifically. The study put under 200 TCR beta chains on its list as cytomegalovirus-associated. The classifier reportedly diagnosed cytomegalovirus status with high sensitivity and specificity.

Only in-frame clones appear in the TCRdb table, and some are missing; sequencing was by immunoSEQ multiplex PCR. This sample carries some 240,000 clones, less than 85% of them seen once, and the ten largest clones take roughly 5.5%. On this clone itself: Its cognate antigen is unknown.

This CDR3 contains 13 residues. Trimming took off 5 bases at V and 1 base at J, with 6 bases between the two ends. From germline, CDR1 is GTSNPN and CDR2 SVGIG (reference sequence). Sequenced input: PBMCs. This sequence joins TRBV30 and TRBJ2-6, with D uncertain. The source is a woman between 18 and 29 years old in good health and CMV-seronegative. CDR3 protein: CAWGVSGANVLTF. In DNA, the CDR3 is TGTGCCTGGGGGGTATCTGGGGCCAACGTCCTGACTTTC.